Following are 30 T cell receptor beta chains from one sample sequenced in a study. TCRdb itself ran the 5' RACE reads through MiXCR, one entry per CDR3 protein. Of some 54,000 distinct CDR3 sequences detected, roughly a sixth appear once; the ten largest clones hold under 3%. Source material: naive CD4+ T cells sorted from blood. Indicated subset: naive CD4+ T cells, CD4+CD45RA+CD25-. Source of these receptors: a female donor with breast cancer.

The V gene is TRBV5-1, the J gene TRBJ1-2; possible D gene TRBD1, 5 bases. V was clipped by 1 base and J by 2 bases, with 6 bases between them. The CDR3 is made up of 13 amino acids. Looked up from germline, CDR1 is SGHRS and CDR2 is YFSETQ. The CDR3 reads CASSLRGNYGYTF. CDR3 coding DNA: TGCGCCAGCAGCTTGCGGGGGAACTATGGCTACACCTTC.

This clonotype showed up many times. In DNA, the CDR3 is TGCGCCAGCAGCCAACCCGGGACTACACAAGAGACCCAGTACTTC. It codes for CASSQPGTTQETQYF. The chain uses TRBV4-1 and TRBJ2-5; 7 bases agree with TRBD2. The CDR3 sequence is 15 residues long. Germline V CDR1 and CDR2: MGHRA, YSYEKL. Trimming cost V 2 bases and J 2 bases; bases outside gene matches: 5.

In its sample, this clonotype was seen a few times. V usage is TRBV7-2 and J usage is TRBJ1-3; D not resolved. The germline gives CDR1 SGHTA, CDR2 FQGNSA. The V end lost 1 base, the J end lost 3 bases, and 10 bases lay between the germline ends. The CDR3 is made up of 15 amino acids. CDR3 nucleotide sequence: TGTGCCAGCAGCTTAGGCGGAGGGTATGGAAACACCATATATTTT. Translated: CASSLGGGYGNTIYF.

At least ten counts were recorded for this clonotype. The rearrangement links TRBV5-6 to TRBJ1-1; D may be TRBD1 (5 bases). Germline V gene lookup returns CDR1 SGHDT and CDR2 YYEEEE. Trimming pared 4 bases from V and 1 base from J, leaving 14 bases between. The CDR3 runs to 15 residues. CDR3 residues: CASSHTGRWNTEAFF. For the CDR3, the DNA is TGTGCCAGCAGCCACACGGGACGGTGGAACACTGAAGCTTTCTTT.

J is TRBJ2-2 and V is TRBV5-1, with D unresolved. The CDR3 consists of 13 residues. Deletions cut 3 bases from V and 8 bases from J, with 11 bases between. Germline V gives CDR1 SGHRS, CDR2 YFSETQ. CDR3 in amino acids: CASSSGPSGELFF. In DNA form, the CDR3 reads TGCGCCAGCAGCTCCGGACCTTCTGGGGAGCTGTTTTTT.

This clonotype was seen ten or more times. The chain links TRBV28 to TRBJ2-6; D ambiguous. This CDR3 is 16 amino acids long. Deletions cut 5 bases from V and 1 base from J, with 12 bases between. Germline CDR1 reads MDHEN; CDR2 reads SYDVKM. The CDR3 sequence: CASSPTSLSGANVLTF. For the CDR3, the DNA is TGTGCCAGCAGTCCGACGAGTTTGTCTGGGGCCAACGTCCTGACTTTC.

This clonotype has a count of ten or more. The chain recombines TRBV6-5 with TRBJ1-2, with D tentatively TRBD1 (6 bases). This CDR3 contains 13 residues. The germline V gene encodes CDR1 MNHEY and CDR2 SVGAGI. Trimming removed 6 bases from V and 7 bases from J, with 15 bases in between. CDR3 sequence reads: CASSPPRGGGYTF. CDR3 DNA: TGTGCCAGCAGCCCCCCCAGGGGCGGTGGCTACACCTTC.

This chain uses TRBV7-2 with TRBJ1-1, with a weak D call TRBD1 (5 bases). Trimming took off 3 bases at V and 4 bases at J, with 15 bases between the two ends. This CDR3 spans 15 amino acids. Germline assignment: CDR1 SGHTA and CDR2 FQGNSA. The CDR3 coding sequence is TGTGCCAGCAGCTTCAACACCTTCGGGGGCACTGAAGCTTTCTTT. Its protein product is CASSFNTFGGTEAFF.

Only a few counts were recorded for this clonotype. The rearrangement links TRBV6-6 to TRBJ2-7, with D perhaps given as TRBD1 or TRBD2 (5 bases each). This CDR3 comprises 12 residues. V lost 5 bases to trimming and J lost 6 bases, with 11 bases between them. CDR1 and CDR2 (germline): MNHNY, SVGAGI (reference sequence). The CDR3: CASSPSGGEQYF. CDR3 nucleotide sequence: TGTGCCAGCAGTCCGAGTGGGGGCGAGCAGTACTTC.

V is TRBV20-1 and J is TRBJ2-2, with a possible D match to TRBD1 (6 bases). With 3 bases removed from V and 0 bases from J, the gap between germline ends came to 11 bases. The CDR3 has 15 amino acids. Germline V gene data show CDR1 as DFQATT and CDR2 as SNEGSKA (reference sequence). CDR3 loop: CSASAQGSNTGELFF. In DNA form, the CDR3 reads TGCAGTGCTAGCGCCCAGGGGTCGAACACCGGGGAGCTGTTTTTT.

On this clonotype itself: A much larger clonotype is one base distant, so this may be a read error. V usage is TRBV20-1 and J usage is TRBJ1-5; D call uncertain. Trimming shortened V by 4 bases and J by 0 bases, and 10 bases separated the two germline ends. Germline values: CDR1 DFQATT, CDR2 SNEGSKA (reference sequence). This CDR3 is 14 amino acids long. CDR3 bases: TGCAGTGCTAAGCAGGAAAATAGCAATCAGCCCCAGCATTTT. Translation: CSAKQENSNQPQHF.

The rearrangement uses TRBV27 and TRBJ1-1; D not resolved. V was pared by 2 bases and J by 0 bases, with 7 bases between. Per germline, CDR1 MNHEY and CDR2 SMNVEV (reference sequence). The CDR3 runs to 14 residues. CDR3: CASSLRPLNTEAFF. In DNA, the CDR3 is TGTGCCAGCAGTTTAAGACCCTTGAACACTGAAGCTTTCTTT.

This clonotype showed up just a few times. In DNA, the CDR3 is TGTGCCAGCAGCAAGCCCGGGGACAGCAATCAGCCCCAGCATTTT. It codes for CASSKPGDSNQPQHF. The chain has TRBV7-9 and TRBJ1-5; D might be TRBD1 (5 bases). Germline V gives CDR1 SEHNR, CDR2 FQNEAQ (reference sequence). The CDR3 runs 15 residues. The V gene lost 5 bases and the J gene lost 1 base, with 12 bases spanning the gap.

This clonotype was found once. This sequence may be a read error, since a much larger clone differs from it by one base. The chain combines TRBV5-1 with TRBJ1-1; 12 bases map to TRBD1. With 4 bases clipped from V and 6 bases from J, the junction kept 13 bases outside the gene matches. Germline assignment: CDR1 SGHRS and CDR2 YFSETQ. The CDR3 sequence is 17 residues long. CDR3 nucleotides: TGCGCCAGCAGCGATGTAGGGACAGGGGGCGTACTCCCTGAAGCTTTCTTT. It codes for CASSDVGTGGVLPEAFF.

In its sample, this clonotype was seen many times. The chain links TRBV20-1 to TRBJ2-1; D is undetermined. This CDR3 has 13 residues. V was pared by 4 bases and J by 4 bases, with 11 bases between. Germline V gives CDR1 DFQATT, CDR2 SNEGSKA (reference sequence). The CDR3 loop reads CSATRLTYNEQFF. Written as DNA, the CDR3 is TGCAGTGCTACCCGACTGACATACAATGAGCAGTTCTTC.

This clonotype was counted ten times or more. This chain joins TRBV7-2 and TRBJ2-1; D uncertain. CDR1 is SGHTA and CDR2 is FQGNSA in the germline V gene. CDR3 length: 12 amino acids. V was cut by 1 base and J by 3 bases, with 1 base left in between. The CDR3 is CASSLVYNEQFF. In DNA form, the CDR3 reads TGTGCCAGCAGCTTAGTCTACAATGAGCAGTTCTTC.

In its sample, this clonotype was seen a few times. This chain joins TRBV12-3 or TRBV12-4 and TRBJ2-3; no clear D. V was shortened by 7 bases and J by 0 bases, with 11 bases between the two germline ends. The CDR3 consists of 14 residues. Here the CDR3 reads CASKMVASTDTQYF. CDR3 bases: TGTGCCAGCAAGATGGTTGCGAGCACAGATACGCAGTATTTT.

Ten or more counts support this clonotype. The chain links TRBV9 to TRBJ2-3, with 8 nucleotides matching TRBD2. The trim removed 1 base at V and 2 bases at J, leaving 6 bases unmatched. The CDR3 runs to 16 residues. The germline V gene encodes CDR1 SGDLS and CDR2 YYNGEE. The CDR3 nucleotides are TGTGCCAGCAGCGTATTGGTAGCGGGGCACACAGATACGCAGTATTTT. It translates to CASSVLVAGHTDTQYF.

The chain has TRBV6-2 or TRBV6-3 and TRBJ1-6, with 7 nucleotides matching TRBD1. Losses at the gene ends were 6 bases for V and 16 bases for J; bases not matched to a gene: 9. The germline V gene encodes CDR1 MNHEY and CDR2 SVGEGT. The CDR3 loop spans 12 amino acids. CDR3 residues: CASRTGQSILHF. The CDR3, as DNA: TGTGCCAGCAGAACGGGACAGAGCATACTCCACTTT.

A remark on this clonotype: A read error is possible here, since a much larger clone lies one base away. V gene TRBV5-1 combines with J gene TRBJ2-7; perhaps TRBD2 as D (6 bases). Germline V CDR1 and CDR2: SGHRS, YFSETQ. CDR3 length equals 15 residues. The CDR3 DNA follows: TGCCCCAGCAGCTTGGGAAGCGGGTTCTCCTACGAGCAGTACTTC. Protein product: CPSSLGSGFSYEQYF.

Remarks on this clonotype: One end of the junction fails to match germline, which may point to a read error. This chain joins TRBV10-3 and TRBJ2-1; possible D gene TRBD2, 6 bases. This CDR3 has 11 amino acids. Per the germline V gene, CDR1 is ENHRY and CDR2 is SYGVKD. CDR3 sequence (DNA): TGTACCGTCACCGGGGGTGATGAGCAATTCTTC. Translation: CTVTGGDEQFF.

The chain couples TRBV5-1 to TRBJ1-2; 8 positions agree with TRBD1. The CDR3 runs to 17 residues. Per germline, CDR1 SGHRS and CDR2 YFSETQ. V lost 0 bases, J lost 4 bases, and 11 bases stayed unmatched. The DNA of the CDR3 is TGCGCCAGCAGCTTGGCCTATATTACAGGGGGGGCCTATGGCTACACCTTC. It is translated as CASSLAYITGGAYGYTF. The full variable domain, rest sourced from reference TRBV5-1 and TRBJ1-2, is KAGVTQTPRYLIKTRGQQVTLSCSPISGHRSVSWYQQTPGQGLQFLFEYFSETQRNKGNFPGRFSGRQFSNSRSEMNVSTLELGDSALYLCASSLAYITGGAYGYTFGSGTRLTVV.

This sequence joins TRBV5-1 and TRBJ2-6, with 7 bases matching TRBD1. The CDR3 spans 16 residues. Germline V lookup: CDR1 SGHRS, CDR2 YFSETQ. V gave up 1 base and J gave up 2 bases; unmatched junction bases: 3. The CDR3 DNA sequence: TGCGCCAGCAGCTTGAGACAGGGAGCTGGGGCCAACGTCCTGACTTTC. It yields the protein CASSLRQGAGANVLTF.

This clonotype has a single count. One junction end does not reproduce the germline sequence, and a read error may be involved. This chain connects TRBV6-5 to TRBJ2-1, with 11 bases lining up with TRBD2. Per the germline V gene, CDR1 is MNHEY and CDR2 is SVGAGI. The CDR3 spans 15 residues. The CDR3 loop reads CASRIAGGPSHERFF. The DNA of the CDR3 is TGTGCCAGCAGGATAGCGGGAGGGCCGTCGCATGAGCGGTTCTTC.

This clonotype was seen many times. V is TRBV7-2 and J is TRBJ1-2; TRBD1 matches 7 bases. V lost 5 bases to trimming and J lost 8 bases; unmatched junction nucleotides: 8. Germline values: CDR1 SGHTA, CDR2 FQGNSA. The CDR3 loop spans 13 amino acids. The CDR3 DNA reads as TGTGCCAGCAGCCCCAGGGGGGGGTTGGGCTACACCTTC. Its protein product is CASSPRGGLGYTF.

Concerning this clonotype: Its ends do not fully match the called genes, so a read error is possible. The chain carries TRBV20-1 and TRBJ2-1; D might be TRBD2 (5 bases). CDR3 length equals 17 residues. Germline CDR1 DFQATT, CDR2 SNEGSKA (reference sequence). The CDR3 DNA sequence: TGCAGTGCTAGAGGTCTTGGCGAAGCTAGCTCCTACAATGGGCAGTTCTTC. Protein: CSARGLGEASSYNGQFF.

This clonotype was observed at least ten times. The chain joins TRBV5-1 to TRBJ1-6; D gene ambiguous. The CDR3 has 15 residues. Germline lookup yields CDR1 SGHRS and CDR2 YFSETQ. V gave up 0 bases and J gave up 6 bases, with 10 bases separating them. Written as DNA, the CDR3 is TGCGCCAGCAGCTTGGCGGGCAGCTTTAATTCACCCCTCCACTTT. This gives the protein CASSLAGSFNSPLHF.

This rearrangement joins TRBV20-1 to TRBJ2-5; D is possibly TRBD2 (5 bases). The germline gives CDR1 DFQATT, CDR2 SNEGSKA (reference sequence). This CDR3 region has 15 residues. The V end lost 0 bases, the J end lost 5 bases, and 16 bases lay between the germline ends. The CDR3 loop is CSAREGKATGETQYF. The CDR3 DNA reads TGCAGTGCTAGAGAAGGGAAGGCTACGGGGGAGACCCAGTACTTC.

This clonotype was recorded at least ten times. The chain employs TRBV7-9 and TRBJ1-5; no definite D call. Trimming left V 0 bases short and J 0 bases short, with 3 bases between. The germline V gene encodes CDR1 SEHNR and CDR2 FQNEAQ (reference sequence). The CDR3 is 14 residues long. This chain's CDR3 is CASSLANSNQPQHF. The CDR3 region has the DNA TGTGCCAGCAGCTTAGCGAATAGCAATCAGCCCCAGCATTTT.

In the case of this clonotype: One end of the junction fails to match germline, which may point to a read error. The DNA for the CDR3 is TGCAGTGCGAGAGGGATCACAGATACGCAGTATTTT. Encoded protein: CSARGITDTQYF. This sequence joins TRBV20-1 and TRBJ2-3, with D perhaps matching TRBD2 (5 bases). Looked up from germline, CDR1 is DFQATT and CDR2 is SNEGSKA (reference sequence). This CDR3 has 12 residues.